The subject of this entry is one T cell receptor beta chain. What it recognizes is unknown. Produced via immunoSEQ multiplex PCR; TCRdb's table is partial and in-frame only. This table has around 87,000 clones, 85% to 90% appearing once. This record belongs to a study of T cell responses to AZD1222 COVID-19 vaccine. Points from the study as a whole: Breadth and depth of Spike-specific TCRs rose after two AZD1222 doses.

CDR3 length equals 13 residues. V was cut by 0 bases and J by 5 bases, with 8 bases left in between. Germline CDR1 is MNHEY and CDR2 is SMNVEV (reference sequence). The sequence derives from an adult in good health. This sequence joins TRBV27 and TRBJ2-7; D remains unclear. This material consisted of peripheral blood, taken on day 0 of AZD1222 vaccination. The CDR3 loop is CASSLSHRHEQYF. CDR3 DNA: TGTGCCAGCAGTTTATCCCATAGGCACGAGCAGTACTTC.